Sequencing of this TCR beta chain was carried out in a study of T cell repertoires in cytomegalovirus infection. Whole-study findings and limits: HLA-C-restricted CMV clonotypes gave the most frequent clonotype in two of eight donors.

This clonotype was seen a handful of times. The antigen remains unidentified. TCRdb fed the reads into MiXCR, producing one record per CDR3 protein. The data hold fewer than 550,000 distinct CDR3 sequences, with less than 30% observed a single time. V shed 0 bases, J shed 2 bases, and the junction held 1 base outside the gene matches. CDR1 MNHNY and CDR2 SVGAGI come from the germline V gene (reference sequence). The CDR3 length is 17 residues. This TCR derives from a human donor in good health (CMV status not recorded). Some clones in this sample may be carry-over from other donors' samples. Sequencing was carried out using PBMCs. The chain links TRBV6-6 to TRBJ2-2; the match to TRBD2 covers 12 bases. CDR3 amino acids: CASSYSGLAGNTGELFF. CDR3 coding DNA: TGTGCCAGCAGTTACTCCGGACTAGCGGGAAACACCGGGGAGCTGTTTTTT.